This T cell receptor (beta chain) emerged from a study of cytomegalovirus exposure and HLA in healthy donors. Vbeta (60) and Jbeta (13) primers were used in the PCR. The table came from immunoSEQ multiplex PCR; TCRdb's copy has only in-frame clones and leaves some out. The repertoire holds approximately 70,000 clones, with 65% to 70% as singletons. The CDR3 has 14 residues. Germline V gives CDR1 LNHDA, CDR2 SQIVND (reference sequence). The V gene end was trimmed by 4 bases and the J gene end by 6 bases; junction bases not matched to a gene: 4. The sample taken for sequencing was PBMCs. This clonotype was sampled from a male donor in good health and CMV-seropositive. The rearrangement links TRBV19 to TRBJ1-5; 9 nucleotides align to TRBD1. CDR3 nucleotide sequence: TGTGCCAGTAGTACGACAGGGGGAAGTCAGCCCCAGCATTTT. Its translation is CASSTTGGSQPQHF.